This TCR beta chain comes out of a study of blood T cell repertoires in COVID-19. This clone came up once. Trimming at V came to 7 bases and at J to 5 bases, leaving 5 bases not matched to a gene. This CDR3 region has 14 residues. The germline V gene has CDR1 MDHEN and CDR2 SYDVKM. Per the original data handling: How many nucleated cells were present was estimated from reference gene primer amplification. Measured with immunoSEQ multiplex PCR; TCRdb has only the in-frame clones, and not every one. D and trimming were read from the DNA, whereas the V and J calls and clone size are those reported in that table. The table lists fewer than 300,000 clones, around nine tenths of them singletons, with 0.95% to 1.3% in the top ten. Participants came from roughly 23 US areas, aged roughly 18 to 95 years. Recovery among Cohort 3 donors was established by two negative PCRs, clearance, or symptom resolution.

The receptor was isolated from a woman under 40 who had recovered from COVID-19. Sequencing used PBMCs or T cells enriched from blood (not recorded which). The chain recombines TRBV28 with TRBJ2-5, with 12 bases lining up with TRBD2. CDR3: CASTSSGRVETQYF. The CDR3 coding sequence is TGTGCCAGCACTTCTAGCGGGAGGGTTGAGACCCAGTACTTC.